This entry lists 25 T cell receptor beta chains sequenced from one sample in a study of neurological immune-mediated disorders. TCRdb re-analysed the 5' RACE reads in MiXCR, keeping a single row per CDR3 protein. Among approximately 50,000 distinct CDR3 sequences, about 3.5% were seen once, and the ten largest hold approximately 1.6%. The specimen sequenced was PBMCs. The receptors originated from a man aged 25-45 years with multiple sclerosis.

Ten or more counts support this clonotype. The V call is TRBV7-9, the J call TRBJ2-1; D gene uncertain. The CDR3 runs to 14 residues. Trimming stripped 5 bases from V and 9 bases from J, with 17 bases between. CDR1 and CDR2 from the germline V gene are SEHNR and FQNEAQ (reference sequence). CDR3 in DNA: TGTGCCAGCAGCCCTGTAGGTGGTGTGGCTGAGCAGTTCTTC. Protein product: CASSPVGGVAEQFF.

Ten or more counts support this clonotype. The rearrangement joins TRBV29-1 to TRBJ2-1; D possibly corresponds to TRBD2 (5 bases). The CDR3 extends over 15 amino acids. Germline V gene sequence: CDR1 SQVTM, CDR2 ANQGSEA. Trimming shortened V by 3 bases and J by 0 bases, and 12 bases separated the two germline ends. The chain's CDR3 is CSVDDGESSYNEQFF. CDR3 coding DNA: TGCAGCGTTGATGATGGGGAGAGCTCCTACAATGAGCAGTTCTTC.

This clonotype was counted many times. This chain joins TRBV24-1 and TRBJ2-1, with D maybe TRBD1 (5 bases). CDR1 is KGHDR, CDR2 SFDVKD, per germline. Trimming took 4 bases from V and 4 from J, leaving 13 bases between them. The CDR3 totals 15 residues. CDR3: CATSESADTYNEQFF. The DNA of the CDR3 is TGTGCCACCAGTGAATCGGCGGACACTTACAATGAGCAGTTCTTC.

This clonotype was recorded at least ten times. The chain uses TRBV14 and TRBJ1-4; tentatively, D is TRBD1 (5 bases). Trimming shortened V by 4 bases and J by 7 bases, and 16 bases separated the two germline ends. This CDR3 has 15 residues. Germline V gene data show CDR1 as SGHDN and CDR2 as FVKESK. The DNA of the CDR3 is TGTGCCAGCAGCCGCCAGCAGGGTTCGGGTGAAAAACTGTTTTTT. Translating gives CASSRQQGSGEKLFF.

The chain combines TRBV5-8 with TRBJ1-4; D may be TRBD1 (5 bases). Germline lookup yields CDR1 SGHTS and CDR2 YDEGEE. V was pared by 2 bases and J by 5 bases, with 16 bases between. CDR3 length equals 16 residues. The CDR3 region has the DNA TGTGCCAGCAGCTTAGGCGGGGCGAGCGTCAATGAAAAACTGTTTTTT. It encodes CASSLGGASVNEKLFF.

This clonotype was seen repeatedly, ten times or more. One end of the junction fails to match germline, which may point to a read error. This chain connects TRBV7-2 to TRBJ1-6; D is undetermined. This CDR3 contains 14 residues. CDR1 is SGHTA and CDR2 is FQGNSA in the germline V gene. The CDR3 spells CASSPGFGNSPLNF. In DNA form, the CDR3 reads TGTGCCAGCAGCCCGGGGTTTGGGAATTCACCCCTCAACTTT.

This clonotype was recorded many times. The chain uses TRBV5-6 and TRBJ1-4, with D tentatively TRBD1 (6 bases). This CDR3 spans 13 amino acids. V was shortened by 1 base and J by 7 bases, with 8 bases between the two germline ends. Germline loops: CDR1 SGHDT, CDR2 YYEEEE. CDR3 DNA: TGTGCCAGCAGCTTGCAGACAGGTGAAAAACTGTTTTTT. This encodes CASSLQTGEKLFF.

Only a few counts were recorded for this clonotype. The gene calls are TRBV3-1 and TRBJ2-7; D ambiguous. This CDR3 has 14 amino acids. V was pared by 4 bases and J by 4 bases, with 14 bases between. CDR1 is LGHDT, CDR2 YNNKEL, per germline (reference sequence). The CDR3 DNA is TGTGCCAGCAGCCCCGAGTGGGTTTCGTACGAGCAGTACTTC. Translated: CASSPEWVSYEQYF.

Ten or more counts support this clonotype. This sequence joins TRBV7-2 and TRBJ1-1; D not certain. The CDR3 covers 12 residues. The germline gives CDR1 SGHTA, CDR2 FQGNSA. V was shortened by 6 bases and J by 5 bases, with 10 bases between the two germline ends. In nucleotides, the CDR3 is TGTGCCAGCAGGGAAACCCCGACTGAAGCTTTCTTT. It specifies CASRETPTEAFF.

This clonotype was seen repeatedly, ten times or more. The genes are TRBV28 and TRBJ1-4, with D hard to call. Trimming took 1 base from V and 8 from J, leaving 5 bases between them. Germline V CDR1 and CDR2: MDHEN, SYDVKM. The CDR3 is 12 residues long. CDR3 in DNA: TGTGCCAGCAGTTTATTAGGGGAAAAACTGTTTTTT. Its protein is CASSLLGEKLFF.

This clonotype occurred many times. The V and J genes are TRBV28 and TRBJ1-1, with D possibly TRBD1 on 6 matching bases. The V gene lost 5 bases and the J gene lost 6 bases, with 10 bases spanning the gap. The CDR3 runs 12 residues. In germline, CDR1 is MDHEN, CDR2 SYDVKM. The CDR3 DNA is TGTGCCAGCAGTAACTACAGGGCTGAAGCTTTCTTT. This codes for CASSNYRAEAFF.

In its sample, this clonotype was seen many times. The V call is TRBV29-1, the J call TRBJ2-1, with no clear D. The germline CDR1 and CDR2 sequences are SQVTM and ANQGSEA. The CDR3 is made up of 13 amino acids. V gave up 0 bases and J gave up 5 bases, with 8 bases separating them. CDR3 DNA: TGCAGCGTTGAAGATAGTGGAGACAATGAGCAGTTCTTC. This gives the protein CSVEDSGDNEQFF.

V usage is TRBV12-3 or TRBV12-4 and J usage is TRBJ2-1, with a tentative D call TRBD1 (6 bases). There are 13 residues in the CDR3. V lost 6 bases to trimming and J lost 5 bases, with 11 bases between them. The CDR3 region has the DNA TGTGCCAGCAGCCCCGGACAGAACAATGAGCAGTTCTTC. Amino acid sequence: CASSPGQNNEQFF.

This clonotype was counted at least ten times. This chain uses TRBV20-1 with TRBJ2-5; no clear D gene. This CDR3 spans 14 amino acids. V lost 1 base, J lost 1 base, and 10 bases lay in between. Germline CDR1 is DFQATT and CDR2 is SNEGSKA (reference sequence). The CDR3 DNA sequence: TGCAGTGCTAGAGGGCTAGAGGCCCAAGAGACCCAGTACTTC. It codes for CSARGLEAQETQYF.

Of note for this clonotype: The junction shows a germline mismatch at one end, possibly a read error. V usage is TRBV9 and J usage is TRBJ1-5; tentative D call: TRBD1 (5 bases). This CDR3 has 12 amino acids. The germline CDR1 and CDR2 sequences are SGDLS and YYNGEE. The CDR3 is CASSSGNQPQNF. The CDR3 nucleotides read TGTGCCAGCAGCTCAGGGAATCAGCCCCAGAATTTT.

In its sample, this clonotype was seen a few times. This chain uses TRBV5-1 with TRBJ2-1; tentative D call: TRBD1 (6 bases). V was pared by 4 bases and J by 5 bases, with 16 bases between. Germline V gives CDR1 SGHRS, CDR2 YFSETQ. This CDR3 is built from 15 residues. CDR3 amino acids: CASSNAGTRNNEQFF. DNA of the CDR3: TGCGCCAGCAGCAACGCCGGGACACGAAACAATGAGCAGTTCTTC.

In this sample, this clonotype turned up many times. The rearrangement links TRBV28 to TRBJ2-2; tentative D call: TRBD1 (6 bases). The CDR3 is 17 amino acids. With 5 bases removed from V and 2 bases from J, the gap between germline ends came to 18 bases. Germline values: CDR1 MDHEN, CDR2 SYDVKM. CDR3 amino acids: CASSPRMTGVNTGELFF. DNA for the CDR3: TGTGCCAGCAGTCCCCGGATGACAGGCGTAAACACCGGGGAGCTGTTTTTT.

This clonotype was recorded many times. J is TRBJ1-1 and V is TRBV29-1; no clear D. From germline, CDR1 is SQVTM and CDR2 ANQGSEA. The CDR3 runs 12 residues. V dropped 8 bases and J dropped 5 bases, with 15 bases sitting between them. Written as DNA, the CDR3 is TGCAGCTCTGAGGTAGATACAACTGAAGCTTTCTTT. Amino acids: CSSEVDTTEAFF.

This clonotype showed up many times. The rearrangement joins TRBV6-6 to TRBJ1-1, with D possibly matching TRBD1 (5 bases). The CDR3 length is 14 residues. The germline gives CDR1 MNHNY, CDR2 SVGAGI (reference sequence). Between the trimmed V and J ends, which lost 6 bases and 4 bases, there was a span of 15 bases. This CDR3 is CASRARGVGTEAFF. CDR3 nucleotide sequence: TGTGCCAGCAGGGCTCGAGGGGTTGGCACTGAAGCTTTCTTT.

This clonotype was recorded many times. Written as DNA, the CDR3 is TGTGCCAGCTCACCAACCCTTGGGGGAGGGTTTACTGAAGCTTTCTTT. As protein: CASSPTLGGGFTEAFF. V is TRBV18 and J is TRBJ1-1, with D tentatively TRBD1 (5 bases). This CDR3 is built from 16 residues. Trimming stripped 2 bases from V and 5 bases from J, with 18 bases between. Germline V gene sequence: CDR1 KGHSH, CDR2 LQKENI.

This clonotype was recorded at least ten times. The chain joins TRBV15 to TRBJ2-7; D perhaps matches TRBD1 (6 bases). Trimming left V 0 bases short and J 1 base short, with 25 bases between. This CDR3 contains 20 residues. Germline CDR1 LNHNV, CDR2 YYDKDF (reference sequence). The CDR3 DNA follows: TGTGCCACCAGCAGAGATTCTCTATTCGCACAGGGACCTAGGTCCTACGAGCAGTACTTC. It codes for CATSRDSLFAQGPRSYEQYF.

This clonotype was seen repeatedly, ten times or more. The chain is built from TRBV20-1 and TRBJ1-1, with 9 bases that match TRBD1. There are 13 residues in the CDR3. Germline CDR1 reads DFQATT; CDR2 reads SNEGSKA (reference sequence). V trimming: 3 bases; J trimming: 4 bases; junction bases outside the gene matches: 3. CDR3 loop: CSARTGGGTEAFF. DNA of the CDR3: TGCAGTGCTAGGACAGGGGGGGGCACTGAAGCTTTCTTT.

This clonotype came up many times. This chain uses TRBV20-1 with TRBJ2-1, with TRBD2 identical over 13 bases. This CDR3 region has 16 residues. With 1 base clipped from V and 4 bases from J, the junction kept 4 bases outside the gene matches. CDR1 is DFQATT, CDR2 SNEGSKA, per germline (reference sequence). The DNA of the CDR3 is TGCAGTGCTAGAGTTGGACTAGCGGGAGAGTACAATGAGCAGTTCTTC. Protein product: CSARVGLAGEYNEQFF.

This clonotype was counted many times. This rearrangement joins TRBV28 to TRBJ2-1; the D gene is possibly TRBD2 (5 bases). The CDR3 covers 17 residues. CDR1 is MDHEN, CDR2 SYDVKM, per germline. The ends were cut back, 8 bases at V and 3 bases at J, with 23 bases in the middle. The CDR3 loop is CASGLGGQLGIYNEQFF. DNA for the CDR3: TGTGCCAGCGGCCTGGGCGGGCAGCTAGGTATCTACAATGAGCAGTTCTTC.

This clonotype was recorded at least ten times. The chain couples TRBV6-1 to TRBJ2-5; D is unresolved. Germline-derived CDR1 and CDR2 are MNHNS and SASEGT. There are 12 residues in the CDR3. V lost 10 bases, J lost 5 bases, and 14 bases lay in between. CDR3 in DNA: TGTGCCAACCCGGACCAGGACGAGACCCAGTACTTC. Encoded protein: CANPDQDETQYF.